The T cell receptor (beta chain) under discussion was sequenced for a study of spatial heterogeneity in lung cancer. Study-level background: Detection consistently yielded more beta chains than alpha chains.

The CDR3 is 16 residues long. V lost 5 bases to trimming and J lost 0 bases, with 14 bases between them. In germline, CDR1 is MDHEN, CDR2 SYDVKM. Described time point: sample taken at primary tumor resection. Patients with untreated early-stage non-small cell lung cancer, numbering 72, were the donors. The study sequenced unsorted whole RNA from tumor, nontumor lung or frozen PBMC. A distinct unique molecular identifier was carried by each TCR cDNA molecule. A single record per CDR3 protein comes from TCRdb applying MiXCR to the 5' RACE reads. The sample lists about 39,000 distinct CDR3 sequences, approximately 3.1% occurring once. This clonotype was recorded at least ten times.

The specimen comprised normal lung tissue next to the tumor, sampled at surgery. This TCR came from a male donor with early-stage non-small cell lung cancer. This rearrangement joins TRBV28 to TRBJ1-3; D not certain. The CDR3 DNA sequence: TGTGCCAGCAGTCCCCCCGGGTCCTCCTCTGGAAACACCATATATTTT. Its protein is CASSPPGSSSGNTIYF.